This T cell receptor (beta chain) came from a study of blood T cell repertoires in COVID-19. Across the whole study: Samples taken during acute and convalescent COVID-19 were collected in the United States, Italy and Spain. PBMCs, B-cell-depleted T cells, or T cells were the source of the cDNA or gDNA that made up the material.

Patients from Seattle were sampled longitudinally, starting during active infection. Clones were read by immunoSEQ multiplex PCR, and TCRdb kept only the in-frame ones, dropping some. The repertoire holds roughly 60,000 clones, with approximately 83% as singletons. Trimming cost V 4 bases and J 0 bases, with 11 bases left between them. The CDR3 consists of 15 residues. Germline lookup yields CDR1 SGHRS and CDR2 YFSETQ. V and J are TRBV5-1 and TRBJ1-3, with D maybe TRBD1 (6 bases). This sequence was found in a man aged 25-40 years with COVID-19, enrolled during active disease. The specimen was peripheral blood. The CDR3 DNA is TGCGCCAGCAGCCCGCGAGGGGGCTCTGGAAACACCATATATTTT. As protein: CASSPRGGSGNTIYF.